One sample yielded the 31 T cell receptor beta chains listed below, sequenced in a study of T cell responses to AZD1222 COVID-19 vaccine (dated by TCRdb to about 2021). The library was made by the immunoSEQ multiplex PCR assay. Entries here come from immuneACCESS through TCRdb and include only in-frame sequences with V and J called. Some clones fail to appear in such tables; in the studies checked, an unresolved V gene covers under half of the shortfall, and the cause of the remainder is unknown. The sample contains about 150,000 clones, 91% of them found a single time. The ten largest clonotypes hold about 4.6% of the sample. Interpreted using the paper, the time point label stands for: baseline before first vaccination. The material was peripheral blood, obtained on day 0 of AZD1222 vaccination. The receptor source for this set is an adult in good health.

The CDR3: CASRPGTATGTAQHF. DNA of the CDR3: TGTGCCAGCAGACCCGGGACGGCCACCGGGACGGCCCAGCATTTT. The rearrangement uses TRBV28 and TRBJ1-5; possible D gene TRBD1, 5 bases. Germline loops: CDR1 MDHEN, CDR2 SYDVKM. This CDR3 has 15 amino acids. The germline V and J ends were trimmed by 6 bases and 11 bases, with 23 bases remaining between them.

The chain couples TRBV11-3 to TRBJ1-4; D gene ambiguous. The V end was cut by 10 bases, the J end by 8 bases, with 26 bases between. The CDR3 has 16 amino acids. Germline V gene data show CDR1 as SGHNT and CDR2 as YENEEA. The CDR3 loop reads CAIDPRRVPREEKLFF. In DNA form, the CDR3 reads TGTGCCATCGACCCGCGGCGTGTACCTCGAGAGGAAAAACTGTTTTTT.

In DNA, the CDR3 is TGTGCCAGCAGTCAAGCGGGGGGGATGAACACTGAAGCTTTCTTT. Amino acid sequence: CASSQAGGMNTEAFF. The V and J genes are TRBV28 and TRBJ1-1; D is possibly TRBD1 (5 bases). This CDR3 contains 15 residues. Germline V gives CDR1 MDHEN, CDR2 SYDVKM. V was shortened by 5 bases and J by 0 bases, with 13 bases between the two germline ends.

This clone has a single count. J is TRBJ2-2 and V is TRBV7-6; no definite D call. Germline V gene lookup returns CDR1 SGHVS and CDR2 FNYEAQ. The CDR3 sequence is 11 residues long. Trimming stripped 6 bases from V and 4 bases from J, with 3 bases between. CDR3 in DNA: TGTGCCAGCAGTTTCACCGGGGAGCTGTTTTTT. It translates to CASSFTGELFF.

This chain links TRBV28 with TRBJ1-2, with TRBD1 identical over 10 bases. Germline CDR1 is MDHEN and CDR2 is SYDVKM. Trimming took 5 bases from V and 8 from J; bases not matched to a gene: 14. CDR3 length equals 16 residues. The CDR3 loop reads CASSSSPRTGGTGYTF. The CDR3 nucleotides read TGTGCCAGCAGTAGCTCCCCCCGGACAGGGGGGACCGGCTACACCTTC.

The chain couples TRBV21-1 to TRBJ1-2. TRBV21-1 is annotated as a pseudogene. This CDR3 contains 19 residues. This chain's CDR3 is CASSCCRGQSCLGNYGYTF. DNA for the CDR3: TGTGCCAGCAGCTGCTGCCGCGGTCAGAGTTGCCTCGGGAACTATGGCTACACCTTC.

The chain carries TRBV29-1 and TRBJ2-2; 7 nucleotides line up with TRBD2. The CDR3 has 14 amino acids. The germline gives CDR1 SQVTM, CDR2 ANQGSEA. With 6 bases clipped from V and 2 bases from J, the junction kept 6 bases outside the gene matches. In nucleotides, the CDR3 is TGCAGCGTGACAAGCGGGGCCAACACCGGGGAGCTGTTTTTT. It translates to CSVTSGANTGELFF.

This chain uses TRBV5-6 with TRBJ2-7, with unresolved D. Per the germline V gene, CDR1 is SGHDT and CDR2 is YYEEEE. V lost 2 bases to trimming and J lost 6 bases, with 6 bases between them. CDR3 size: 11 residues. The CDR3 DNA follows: TGTGCCAGCAGCTTTCTAGTCGAGCAGTACTTC. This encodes CASSFLVEQYF.

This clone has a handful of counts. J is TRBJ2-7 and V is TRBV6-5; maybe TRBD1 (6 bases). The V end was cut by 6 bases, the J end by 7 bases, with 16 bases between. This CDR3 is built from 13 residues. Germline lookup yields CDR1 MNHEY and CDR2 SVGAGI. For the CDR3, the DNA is TGTGCCAGCAGCCCCAGGGGATCGGGAGAGCAGTACTTC. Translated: CASSPRGSGEQYF.

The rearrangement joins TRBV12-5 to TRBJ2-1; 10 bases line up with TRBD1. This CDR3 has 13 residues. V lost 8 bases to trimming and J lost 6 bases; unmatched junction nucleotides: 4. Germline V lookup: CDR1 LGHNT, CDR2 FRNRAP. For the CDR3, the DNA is TGTGCTAGTAGGGGGGACAGGGGCAATGAGCAGTTCTTC. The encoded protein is CASRGDRGNEQFF.

CDR3 protein: CASSRWHRETLYNEQFF. The DNA of the CDR3 is TGCGCCAGCAGCCGCTGGCATAGGGAGACGCTTTACAATGAGCAGTTCTTC. The rearrangement joins TRBV4-3 to TRBJ2-1; D might be TRBD2 (5 bases). Germline loops: CDR1 LGHNA, CDR2 YSLEER. The V gene lost 4 bases and the J gene lost 4 bases, with 20 bases spanning the gap. This CDR3 is 17 amino acids long.

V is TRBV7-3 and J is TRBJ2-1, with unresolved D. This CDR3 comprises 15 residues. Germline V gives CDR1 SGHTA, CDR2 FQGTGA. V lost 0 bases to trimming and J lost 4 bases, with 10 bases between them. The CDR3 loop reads CASSLTGSMYNEQFF. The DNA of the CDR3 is TGTGCCAGCAGCTTAACGGGGTCCATGTACAATGAGCAGTTCTTC.

CDR3 in amino acids: CASSLTFPGAIYNEQFF. The CDR3 region has the DNA TGTGCCAGCAGTTTAACTTTCCCGGGAGCGATATACAATGAGCAGTTCTTC. The rearrangement links TRBV27 to TRBJ2-1; TRBD2 might be the D (6 bases). Trimming cost V 2 bases and J 4 bases, with 18 bases left between them. Germline values: CDR1 MNHEY, CDR2 SMNVEV (reference sequence). The CDR3 spans 17 residues.

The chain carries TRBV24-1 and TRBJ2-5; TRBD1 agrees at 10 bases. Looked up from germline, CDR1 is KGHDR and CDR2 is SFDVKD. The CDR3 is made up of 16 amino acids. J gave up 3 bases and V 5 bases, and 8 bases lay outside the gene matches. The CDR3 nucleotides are TGTGCCACCAGTGCCCTAAGGGGACAGGGGAAAGAGACCCAGTACTTC. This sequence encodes CATSALRGQGKETQYF.

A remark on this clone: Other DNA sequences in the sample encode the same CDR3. CDR3 region: CASSPQGHSYEQYF. Written as DNA, the CDR3 is TGTGCCAGCAGCCCACAGGGCCACTCCTACGAGCAGTACTTC. V gene TRBV7-9 combines with J gene TRBJ2-7, with a possible D match to TRBD1 (6 bases). From germline, CDR1 is SEHNR and CDR2 FQNEAQ (reference sequence). The CDR3 spans 14 residues. The germline V and J ends were trimmed by 5 bases and 0 bases, with 11 bases remaining between them.

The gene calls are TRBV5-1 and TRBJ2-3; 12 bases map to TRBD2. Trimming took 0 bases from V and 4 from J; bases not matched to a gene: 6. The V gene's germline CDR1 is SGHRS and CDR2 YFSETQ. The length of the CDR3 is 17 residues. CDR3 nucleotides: TGCGCCAGCAGCTTGGGGCTAGCGGGAGGGCCGGCAGATACGCAGTATTTT. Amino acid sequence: CASSLGLAGGPADTQYF.

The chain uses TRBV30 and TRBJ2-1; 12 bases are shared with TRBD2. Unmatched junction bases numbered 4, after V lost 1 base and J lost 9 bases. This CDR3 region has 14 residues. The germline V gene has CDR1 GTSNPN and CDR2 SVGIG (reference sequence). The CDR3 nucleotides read TGTGCCTGGAGTGGACTAGCGGGAGTGGGTGAGCAGTTCTTC. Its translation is CAWSGLAGVGEQFF. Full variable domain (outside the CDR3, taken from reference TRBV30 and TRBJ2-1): SQTIHQWPATLVQPVGSPLSLECTVEGTSNPNLYWYRQAAGRGLQLLFYSVGIGQISSEVPQNLSASRPQDRQFILSSKKLLLSDSGFYLCAWSGLAGVGEQFFGPGTRLTVL.

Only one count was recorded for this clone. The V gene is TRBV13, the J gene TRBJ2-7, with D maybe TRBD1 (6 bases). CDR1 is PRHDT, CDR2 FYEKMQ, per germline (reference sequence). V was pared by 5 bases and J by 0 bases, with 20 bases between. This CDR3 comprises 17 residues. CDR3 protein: CASSPRGITGNSYEQYF. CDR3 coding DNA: TGTGCCAGCAGCCCTAGGGGGATTACAGGAAACTCCTACGAGCAGTACTTC.

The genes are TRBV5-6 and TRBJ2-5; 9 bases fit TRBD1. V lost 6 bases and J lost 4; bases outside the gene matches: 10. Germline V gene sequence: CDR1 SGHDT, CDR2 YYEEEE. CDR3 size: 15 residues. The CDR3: CASNPDRGSTETQYF. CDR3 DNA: TGTGCCAGCAACCCAGACAGGGGGAGTACAGAGACCCAGTACTTC.

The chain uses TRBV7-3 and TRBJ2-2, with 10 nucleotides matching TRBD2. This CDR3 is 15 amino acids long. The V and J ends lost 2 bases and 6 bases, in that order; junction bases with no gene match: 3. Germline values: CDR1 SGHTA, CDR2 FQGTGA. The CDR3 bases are TGTGCCAGCAGCTTATCTCTAGCGGGAGCCGGGGAGCTGTTTTTT. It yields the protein CASSLSLAGAGELFF.

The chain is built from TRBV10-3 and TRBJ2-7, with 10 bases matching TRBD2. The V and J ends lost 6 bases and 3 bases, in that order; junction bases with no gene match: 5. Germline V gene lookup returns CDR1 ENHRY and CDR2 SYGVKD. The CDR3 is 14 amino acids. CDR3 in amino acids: CAISIAGGGYEQYF. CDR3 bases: TGTGCCATCAGCATAGCGGGAGGAGGCTACGAGCAGTACTTC.

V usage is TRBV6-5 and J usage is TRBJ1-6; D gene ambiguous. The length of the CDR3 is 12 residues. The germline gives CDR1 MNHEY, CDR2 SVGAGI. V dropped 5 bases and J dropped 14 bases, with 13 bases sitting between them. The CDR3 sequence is CASSQPPQSLHF. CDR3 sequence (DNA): TGTGCCAGCAGTCAGCCCCCGCAATCCCTCCACTTT.

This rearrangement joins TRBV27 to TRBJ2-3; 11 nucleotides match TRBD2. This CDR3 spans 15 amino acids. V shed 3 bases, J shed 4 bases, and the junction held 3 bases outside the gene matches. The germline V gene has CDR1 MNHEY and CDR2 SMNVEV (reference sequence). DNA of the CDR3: TGTGCCAGCAGTTTGCAACTAGCGGGAGCAGATACGCAGTATTTT. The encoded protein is CASSLQLAGADTQYF.

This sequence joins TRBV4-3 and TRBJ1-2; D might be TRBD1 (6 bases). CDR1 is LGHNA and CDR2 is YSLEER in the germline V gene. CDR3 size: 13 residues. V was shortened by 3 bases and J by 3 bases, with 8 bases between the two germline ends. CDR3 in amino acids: CASSQGAYYGYTF. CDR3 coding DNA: TGCGCCAGCAGCCAGGGGGCTTACTATGGCTACACCTTC.

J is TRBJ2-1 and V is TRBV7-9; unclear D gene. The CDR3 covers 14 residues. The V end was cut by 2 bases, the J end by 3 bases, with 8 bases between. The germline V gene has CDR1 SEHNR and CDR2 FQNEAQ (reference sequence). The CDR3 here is CASSLHGGYNEQFF. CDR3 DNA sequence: TGTGCCAGCAGCTTACACGGCGGCTACAATGAGCAGTTCTTC.

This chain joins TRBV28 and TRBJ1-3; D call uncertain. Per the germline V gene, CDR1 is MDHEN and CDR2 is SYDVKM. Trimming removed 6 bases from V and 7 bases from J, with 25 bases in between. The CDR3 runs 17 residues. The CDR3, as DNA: TGTGCCAGCAGCCGGGCCCCCATAGGAAGATTAGAGAACACCATATATTTT. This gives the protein CASSRAPIGRLENTIYF.

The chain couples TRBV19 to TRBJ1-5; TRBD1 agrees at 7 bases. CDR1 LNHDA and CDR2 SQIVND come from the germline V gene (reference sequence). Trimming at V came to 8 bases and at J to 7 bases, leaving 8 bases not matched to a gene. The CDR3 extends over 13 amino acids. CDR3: CASSNRGRQPQHF. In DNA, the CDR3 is TGTGCCAGTTCCAACAGGGGTAGACAGCCCCAGCATTTT.

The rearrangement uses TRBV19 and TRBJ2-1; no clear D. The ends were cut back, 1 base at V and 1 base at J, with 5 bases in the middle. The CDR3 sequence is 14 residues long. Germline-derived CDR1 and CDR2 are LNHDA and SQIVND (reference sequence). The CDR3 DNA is TGTGCCAGTAGTATAGGCTTTTCCTACAATGAGCAGTTCTTC. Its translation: CASSIGFSYNEQFF.

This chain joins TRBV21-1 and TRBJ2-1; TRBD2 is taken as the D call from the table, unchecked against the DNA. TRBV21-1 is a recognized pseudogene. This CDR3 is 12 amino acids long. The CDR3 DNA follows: TGTGCCAGCAACTCTAGTTACAATGAGCAGTTCTTC. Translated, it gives CASNSSYNEQFF.

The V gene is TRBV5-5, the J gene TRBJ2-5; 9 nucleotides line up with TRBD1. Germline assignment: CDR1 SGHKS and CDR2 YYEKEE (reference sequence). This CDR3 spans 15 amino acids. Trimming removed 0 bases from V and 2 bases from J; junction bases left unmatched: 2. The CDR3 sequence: CASSLGDRGQETQYF. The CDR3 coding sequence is TGTGCCAGCAGCTTGGGAGACAGGGGGCAAGAGACCCAGTACTTC.

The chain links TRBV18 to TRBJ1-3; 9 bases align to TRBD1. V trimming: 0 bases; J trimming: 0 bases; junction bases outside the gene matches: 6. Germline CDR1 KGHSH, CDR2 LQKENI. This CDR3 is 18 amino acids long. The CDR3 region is CASSPPGTGRFSGNTIYF. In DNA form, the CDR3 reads TGTGCCAGCTCACCACCCGGGACAGGGCGATTCTCTGGAAACACCATATATTTT.